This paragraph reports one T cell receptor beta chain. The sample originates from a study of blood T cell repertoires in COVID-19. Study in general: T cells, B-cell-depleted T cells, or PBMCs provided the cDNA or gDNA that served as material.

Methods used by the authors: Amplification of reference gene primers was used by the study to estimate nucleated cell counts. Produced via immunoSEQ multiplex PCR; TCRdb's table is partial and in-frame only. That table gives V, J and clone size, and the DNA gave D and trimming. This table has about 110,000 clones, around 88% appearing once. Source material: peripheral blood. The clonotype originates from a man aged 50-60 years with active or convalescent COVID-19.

The CDR3 nucleotides are TGTGCCAGTAGTGATAGCGCCGGGACAGGAAATGAAAAACTGTTTTTT. Translating gives CASSDSAGTGNEKLFF. The J gene is TRBJ1-4, the V gene TRBV19, with TRBD1 matching 8 bases. V shed 5 bases and J 5 bases; nucleotides not matched to a gene: 10. Germline V CDR1 and CDR2: LNHDA, SQIVND (reference sequence). The length of the CDR3 is 16 residues. The full variable domain, rest sourced from reference TRBV19 and TRBJ1-4, is DGGITQSPKYLFRKEGQNVTLSCEQNLNHDAMYWYRQDPGQGLRLIYYSQIVNDFQKGDIAEGYSVSREKKESFPLTVTSAQKNPTAFYLCASSDSAGTGNEKLFFGSGTQLSVL.